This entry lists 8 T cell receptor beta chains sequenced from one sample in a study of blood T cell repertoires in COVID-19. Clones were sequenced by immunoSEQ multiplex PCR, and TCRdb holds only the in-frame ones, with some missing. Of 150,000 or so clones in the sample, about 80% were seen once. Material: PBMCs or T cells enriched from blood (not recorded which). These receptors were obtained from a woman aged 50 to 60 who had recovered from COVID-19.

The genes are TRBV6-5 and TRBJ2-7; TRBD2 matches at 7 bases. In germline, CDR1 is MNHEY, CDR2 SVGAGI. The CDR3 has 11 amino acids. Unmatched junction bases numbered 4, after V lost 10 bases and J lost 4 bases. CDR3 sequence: CATREGYEQYF. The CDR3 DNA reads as TGTGCCACGAGGGAGGGATACGAGCAGTACTTC.

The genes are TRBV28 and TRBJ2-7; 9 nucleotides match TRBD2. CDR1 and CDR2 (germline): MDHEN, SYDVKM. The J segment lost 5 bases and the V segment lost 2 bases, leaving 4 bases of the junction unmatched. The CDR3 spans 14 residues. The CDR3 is CASSLAGGPDEQYF. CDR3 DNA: TGTGCCAGCAGTTTAGCGGGAGGGCCGGACGAGCAGTACTTC. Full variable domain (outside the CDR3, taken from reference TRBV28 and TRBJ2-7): DVKVTQSSRYLVKRTGEKVFLECVQDMDHENMFWYRQDPGLGLRLIYFSYDVKMKEKGDIPEGYSVSREKKERFSLILESASTNQTSMYLCASSLAGGPDEQYFGPGTRLTVT.

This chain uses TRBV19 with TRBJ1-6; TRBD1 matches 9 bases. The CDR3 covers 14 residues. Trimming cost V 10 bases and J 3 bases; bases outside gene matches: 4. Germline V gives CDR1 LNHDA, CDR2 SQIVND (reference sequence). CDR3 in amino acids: CATLDRGYNSPLHF. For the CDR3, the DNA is TGTGCCACCCTGGACAGGGGCTATAATTCACCCCTCCACTTT.

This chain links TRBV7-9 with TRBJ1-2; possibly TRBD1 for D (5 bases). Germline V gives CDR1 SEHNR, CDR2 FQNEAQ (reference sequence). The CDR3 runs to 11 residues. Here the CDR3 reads CAGGVNYGYTF. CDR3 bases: TGTGCGGGAGGGGTTAACTATGGCTACACCTTC.

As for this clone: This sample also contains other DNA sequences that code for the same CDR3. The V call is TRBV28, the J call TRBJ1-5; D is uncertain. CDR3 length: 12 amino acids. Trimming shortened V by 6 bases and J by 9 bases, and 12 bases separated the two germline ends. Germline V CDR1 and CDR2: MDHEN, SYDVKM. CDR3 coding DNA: TGTGCCAGCAGCCCGCCGCGGGGGCCCCAGCATTTT. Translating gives CASSPPRGPQHF.

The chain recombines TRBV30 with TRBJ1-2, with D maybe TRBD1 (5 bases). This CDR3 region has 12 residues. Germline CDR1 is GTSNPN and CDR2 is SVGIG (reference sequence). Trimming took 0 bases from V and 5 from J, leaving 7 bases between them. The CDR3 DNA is TGTGCCTGGAGTGTGACAGATTATGGCTACACCTTC. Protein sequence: CAWSVTDYGYTF.

The CDR3 sequence: CASQNSGNTIYF. CDR3 nucleotides: TGTGCCAGCCAGAACTCTGGAAACACCATATATTTT. The chain is built from TRBV2 and TRBJ1-3; D remains ambiguous. The germline V gene has CDR1 SNHLY and CDR2 FYNNEI. V was shortened by 8 bases and J by 0 bases, with 5 bases between the two germline ends. This CDR3 has 12 residues.

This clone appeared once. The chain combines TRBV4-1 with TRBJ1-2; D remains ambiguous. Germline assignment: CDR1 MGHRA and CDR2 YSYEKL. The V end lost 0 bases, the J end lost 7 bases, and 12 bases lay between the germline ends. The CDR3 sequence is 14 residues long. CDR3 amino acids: CASSQEPKGGGYTF. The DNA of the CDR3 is TGCGCCAGCAGCCAAGAACCCAAAGGCGGTGGCTACACCTTC.